This T cell receptor beta chain derives from a study of CD8+ T cells in alopecia areata. Study results and limitations: A single nonresponder leaves the baseline CD8+ expansion link to response uncertain. TCRs were shared less clearly across patients than in mice, possibly for HLA-related reasons.

As to this clone: Its target is not known.

The CDR3 contains 14 residues. The germline V gene encodes CDR1 SGHRS and CDR2 YFSETQ. Deletions cut 1 base from V and 4 bases from J, with 9 bases between. Investigators isolated RNA and reverse transcribed it into cDNA to act as the sequencing template. Assay: immunoSEQ multiplex PCR; the TCRdb copy retains only in-frame clones and omits some. The data hold roughly 200,000 clones, with around 43% observed a single time. Treatment: oral pan-JAK inhibitor, 5-10 mg twice daily. Sequenced material: CD4+ T cells sorted from blood, taken between weeks 36 and 40, from a patient treated with tofacitinib. The clonotype originates from a human donor with alopecia areata. The genes are TRBV5-1 and TRBJ2-1, with a tentative D call TRBD1 (5 bases). The CDR3 DNA reads TGCGCCAGCAGCTTGTCGAACAGGTACAATGAGCAGTTCTTC. Protein sequence: CASSLSNRYNEQFF.